This T cell receptor (beta chain) was obtained from a study of T-cell memory formation after mild COVID-19. TCRdb re-called the 5' RACE reads through MiXCR, storing one row per CDR3 protein. The sample holds around 370,000 distinct CDR3 sequences; roughly 21% are singletons and the top ten take roughly an eighth. This CDR3 region has 14 residues. Deletions cut 4 bases from V and 5 bases from J, with 12 bases between. The germline V gene encodes CDR1 SGHTA and CDR2 FQGNSA. The sample was PBMCs or a T cell subset sorted from them (not recorded which). The chain has TRBV7-2 and TRBJ2-1; D perhaps matches TRBD2 (6 bases). The receptor comes from an adult woman who had mild COVID-19 (a few samples of this study predate the infection). Cell type and time point are not known. CDR3 DNA sequence: TGTGCCAGCAGCTCACTAGCTGCCAACAATGAGCAGTTCTTC. It specifies CASSSLAANNEQFF.